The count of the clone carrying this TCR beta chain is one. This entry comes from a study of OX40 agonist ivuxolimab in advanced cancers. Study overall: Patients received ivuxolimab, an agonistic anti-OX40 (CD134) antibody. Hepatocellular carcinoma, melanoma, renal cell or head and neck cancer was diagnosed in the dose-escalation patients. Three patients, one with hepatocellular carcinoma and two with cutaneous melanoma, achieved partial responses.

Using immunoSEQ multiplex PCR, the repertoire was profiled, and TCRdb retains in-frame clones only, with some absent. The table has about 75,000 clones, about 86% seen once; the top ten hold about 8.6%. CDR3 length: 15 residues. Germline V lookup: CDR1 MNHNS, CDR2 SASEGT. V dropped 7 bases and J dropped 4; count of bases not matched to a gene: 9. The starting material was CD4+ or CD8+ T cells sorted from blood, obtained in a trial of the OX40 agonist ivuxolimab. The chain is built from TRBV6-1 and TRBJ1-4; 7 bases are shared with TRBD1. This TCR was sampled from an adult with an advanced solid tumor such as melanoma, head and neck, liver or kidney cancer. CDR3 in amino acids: CASTGEGAVNEKLFF. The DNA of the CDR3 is TGTGCCAGCACCGGAGAGGGGGCAGTTAATGAAAAACTGTTTTTT.